The text below deals with one TCR beta chain. Its target is unknown. PCR was performed using 60 Vbeta and 13 Jbeta primers. Sequenced by immunoSEQ multiplex PCR; TCRdb stores in-frame clones only, minus some. The sample has about 150,000 clones; around 77% are singletons. The sample is drawn from a study of cytomegalovirus exposure and HLA in healthy donors. Overall study results and limits: When analyzed later, a missense DCLRE1C variant was found to be linked to TCR beta V- and J-gene trimming.

The clonotype comes from a woman in her forties in good health and CMV-seropositive. The sample was PBMCs.

The CDR3 protein is CASSSPGAGGRNEQFF. The CDR3 region has the DNA TGTGCCAGCAGTTCCCCGGGGGCGGGGGGGCGAAATGAGCAGTTCTTC. V is TRBV27 and J is TRBJ2-1, with TRBD2 matching 9 bases. V was clipped by 4 bases and J by 7 bases; unmatched bases: 11. The CDR3 is made up of 16 amino acids. Germline assignment: CDR1 MNHEY and CDR2 SMNVEV (reference sequence).